These 11 T cell receptor beta chains came from one sample sequenced in a study of blood T cell repertoires in COVID-19 (TCRdb year 2020). The library was built by means of the immunoSEQ multiplex PCR assay. The clones in this table, taken by TCRdb from immuneACCESS, are in-frame only. Not every clone is retained; where verified, under half of the shortfall comes from an unresolved V gene, and the cause of the rest is unknown. This sample has a few hundred thousand clones in its table, and around 84% of those were observed once. The ten largest clones capture 20% of the sample. Sequences were obtained from peripheral blood. Source of these receptors: a man younger than 45 with active or convalescent COVID-19.

The gene calls are TRBV28 and TRBJ1-1; 11 bases match TRBD1. The CDR3 totals 12 residues. V shed 11 bases and J 5 bases; nucleotides not matched to a gene: 4. From germline, CDR1 is MDHEN and CDR2 SYDVKM. Written as DNA, the CDR3 is TGTGCCGGACAGGGGGCTCGAACTGAAGCTTTCTTT. It encodes CAGQGARTEAFF.

This chain joins TRBV6-5 and TRBJ1-2, with D unresolved. The V end was cut by 0 bases, the J end by 5 bases, with 13 bases between. Germline V gene data show CDR1 as MNHEY and CDR2 as SVGAGI. The length of the CDR3 is 15 residues. CDR3 loop: CASSYSKIADYGYTF. The CDR3 nucleotides are TGTGCCAGCAGTTACTCGAAGATCGCGGATTATGGCTACACCTTC.

This clone was counted once. This rearrangement joins TRBV5-1 to TRBJ1-3; 7 nucleotides agree with TRBD1. The V gene end was trimmed by 4 bases and the J gene end by 1 base; junction bases not matched to a gene: 14. CDR1 and CDR2 from the germline V gene are SGHRS and YFSETQ. The CDR3 loop spans 18 amino acids. CDR3 amino acids: CASSPGSYQTGSGNTIYF. The CDR3 DNA sequence: TGCGCCAGCAGCCCAGGGTCTTACCAGACAGGGTCTGGAAACACCATATATTTT. Full variable domain (remainder filled in from reference TRBV5-1 and TRBJ1-3): KAGVTQTPRYLIKTRGQQVTLSCSPISGHRSVSWYQQTPGQGLQFLFEYFSETQRNKGNFPGRFSGRQFSNSRSEMNVSTLELGDSALYLCASSPGSYQTGSGNTIYFGEGSWLTVV.

The chain links TRBV9 to TRBJ1-1, with D perhaps matching TRBD1 (6 bases). Per the germline V gene, CDR1 is SGDLS and CDR2 is YYNGEE. This CDR3 has 16 amino acids. The V and J ends lost 0 bases and 0 bases respectively, with 12 bases between them. The CDR3 here is CASSVVRQVMNTEAFF. The CDR3, as DNA: TGTGCCAGCAGCGTAGTGAGACAGGTAATGAACACTGAAGCTTTCTTT.

The V and J genes are TRBV2 and TRBJ1-2; 12 bases are shared with TRBD1. The CDR3 sequence is 13 residues long. Per the germline V gene, CDR1 is SNHLY and CDR2 is FYNNEI. V trimming: 6 bases; J trimming: 7 bases; junction bases outside the gene matches: 3. The DNA for the CDR3 is TGTGCCAGCAGGGGACAGGGGGCGGGTGGCTACACCTTC. Protein product: CASRGQGAGGYTF.

The chain has TRBV28 and TRBJ2-1; D ambiguous. Germline V lookup: CDR1 MDHEN, CDR2 SYDVKM. This CDR3 region has 14 residues. Trimming stripped 3 bases from V and 4 bases from J, with 10 bases between. The CDR3 sequence: CASSFPGGYNEQFF. Written as DNA, the CDR3 is TGTGCCAGCAGTTTCCCTGGCGGATACAATGAGCAGTTCTTC. The variable domain in full, completed from reference TRBV28 and TRBJ2-1, reads DVKVTQSSRYLVKRTGEKVFLECVQDMDHENMFWYRQDPGLGLRLIYFSYDVKMKEKGDIPEGYSVSREKKERFSLILESASTNQTSMYLCASSFPGGYNEQFFGPGTRLTVL.

The rearrangement uses TRBV25-1 and TRBJ1-3, with 7 bases fitting TRBD1. Trimming cost V 4 bases and J 3 bases; bases outside gene matches: 6. Germline CDR1 and CDR2: MGHDK and SYGVNS. The CDR3 is 15 residues long. CDR3 DNA sequence: TGTGCCAGCAGTGCCGCAGGGGGGTATGGAAACACCATATATTTT. Translated, it gives CASSAAGGYGNTIYF. The whole variable domain, filled in from reference TRBV25-1 and TRBJ1-3, reads EADIYQTPRYLVIGTGKKITLECSQTMGHDKMYWYQQDPGMELHLIHYSYGVNSTEKGDLSSESTVSRIRTEHFPLTLESARPSHTSQYLCASSAAGGYGNTIYFGEGSWLTVV.

The V gene is TRBV28, the J gene TRBJ1-2; 9 positions match TRBD1. CDR1 and CDR2 (germline): MDHEN, SYDVKM. J was trimmed by 8 bases and V by 6 bases; bases with no gene match: 7. This CDR3 is 13 amino acids long. The CDR3 here is CASSIQGAQGYTF. DNA of the CDR3: TGTGCCAGCAGCATACAGGGGGCGCAAGGCTACACCTTC.

The CDR3 loop is CAWSRQGLGSEAFF. As DNA, the CDR3 is TGTGCCTGGAGTCGACAGGGGTTAGGCTCTGAAGCTTTCTTT. The V and J genes are TRBV30 and TRBJ1-1; 8 bases agree with TRBD1. Germline V gene data show CDR1 as GTSNPN and CDR2 as SVGIG (reference sequence). With 2 bases clipped from V and 6 bases from J, the junction kept 8 bases outside the gene matches. CDR3 length equals 14 residues.

V is TRBV19 and J is TRBJ1-5, with D unresolved. V gave up 3 bases and J gave up 7 bases, with 10 bases separating them. The V gene's germline CDR1 is LNHDA and CDR2 SQIVND (reference sequence). The CDR3 consists of 13 residues. CDR3 region: CASSIAPRQPQHF. CDR3 coding DNA: TGTGCCAGTAGTATCGCCCCTAGGCAGCCCCAGCATTTT.

The rearrangement uses TRBV20-1 and TRBJ1-1, with no clear D. Germline CDR1 and CDR2: DFQATT and SNEGSKA (reference sequence). The CDR3 runs 11 residues. The V gene lost 1 base and the J gene lost 6 bases, with 6 bases spanning the gap. CDR3 amino acids: CSARGIAEAFF. The CDR3 coding sequence is TGCAGTGCTAGAGGTATCGCTGAAGCTTTCTTT.